These 25 T cell receptor beta chains were sequenced from one sample in a study of cytomegalovirus exposure and HLA in healthy donors. Researchers ran the PCR with 60 Vbeta and 13 Jbeta primers. Sequencing was performed with immunoSEQ multiplex PCR; in TCRdb, only in-frame clones are kept and a portion is missing. Of around 140,000 clones in the sample, more than 8% were seen once. Specimen: PBMCs. Receptors originate from a man aged 45-60 years in good health and CMV-seronegative.

This clone turned up a few times. The chain recombines TRBV29-1 with TRBJ1-1; D remains unclear. V was trimmed by 4 bases and J by 3 bases, leaving 12 bases between them. CDR3 length: 13 amino acids. Germline V gene data show CDR1 as SQVTM and CDR2 as ANQGSEA. CDR3 in DNA: TGCAGCGTTGTCGCTTTCCAGGACACTGAAGCTTTCTTT. This translates into CSVVAFQDTEAFF.

A few counts support this clone. The CDR3 loop reads CAWSVGGSGNTIYF. DNA of the CDR3: TGTGCCTGGAGTGTAGGAGGCTCTGGAAACACCATATATTTT. This chain links TRBV30 with TRBJ1-3, with D unresolved. Germline CDR1 reads GTSNPN; CDR2 reads SVGIG (reference sequence). The CDR3 covers 14 residues. The V gene lost 0 bases and the J gene lost 0 bases, with 6 bases spanning the gap.

In this sample, this clone turned up a few times. The chain couples TRBV2 to TRBJ2-2, with 8 bases matching TRBD1. Trimming took 4 bases from V and 6 from J; bases not matched to a gene: 16. The CDR3 totals 18 residues. Germline assignment: CDR1 SNHLY and CDR2 FYNNEI. The CDR3 coding sequence is TGTGCCAGCAGTGGGAGGGACAGGCCCTTAGGTTCATCCGGGGAGCTGTTTTTT. The encoded protein is CASSGRDRPLGSSGELFF.

This clone was seen a few times. The V gene is TRBV28, the J gene TRBJ1-4, with TRBD1 identical over 11 bases. CDR3 length: 15 residues. The germline gives CDR1 MDHEN, CDR2 SYDVKM. V lost 2 bases and J lost 8; bases outside the gene matches: 4. The CDR3 DNA sequence: TGTGCCAGCAGTTTAGGACAGGGGGCTTGGGAAAAACTGTTTTTT. It translates to CASSLGQGAWEKLFF.

This clone came up a few times. V gene TRBV29-1 combines with J gene TRBJ1-1, with D tentatively TRBD1 (5 bases). This CDR3 is 16 amino acids long. CDR1 and CDR2 (germline): SQVTM, ANQGSEA. V lost 6 bases, J lost 4 bases, and 24 bases lay in between. The CDR3 nucleotides read TGCAGCGTCCTCTTCCCGGGACTTCAAACGGGCACTGAAGCTTTCTTT. Protein product: CSVLFPGLQTGTEAFF.

This clone has just a few counts. J is TRBJ2-1 and V is TRBV6-5; TRBD1 aligns across 7 bases. The ends lost 5 bases at V and 7 bases at J; junction bases unmatched: 11. This CDR3 is built from 15 residues. Germline V gives CDR1 MNHEY, CDR2 SVGAGI. CDR3 DNA: TGTGCCAGCAGTGCTGACCCCAGGGGGTTGAATGAGCAGTTCTTC. This gives the protein CASSADPRGLNEQFF.

This clone was picked up a small number of times. The chain carries TRBV5-6 and TRBJ2-2; 8 nucleotides match TRBD2. The V segment lost 4 bases and the J segment 4 bases; nucleotides outside the gene matches: 15. The germline V gene encodes CDR1 SGHDT and CDR2 YYEEEE. The CDR3 spans 18 residues. The CDR3 protein is CASSPDPFGGAGTGELFF. The CDR3 coding sequence is TGTGCCAGCAGCCCAGATCCCTTCGGGGGGGCTGGCACCGGGGAGCTGTTTTTT.

The genes are TRBV2 and TRBJ2-1; TRBD1 matches at 11 bases. Germline V gives CDR1 SNHLY, CDR2 FYNNEI. The CDR3 covers 18 residues. V dropped 5 bases and J dropped 9; count of bases not matched to a gene: 18. The CDR3 region has the DNA TGTGCCAGCAGTCCGAAAGCACGCGGGACAGGGGGTCTTGGTGAGCAGTTCTTC. Amino acid sequence: CASSPKARGTGGLGEQFF. The whole variable domain, remainder taken from reference TRBV2 and TRBJ2-1, is EPEVTQTPSHQVTQMGQEVILRCVPISNHLYFYWYRQILGQKVEFLVSFYNNEISEKSEIFDDQFSVERPDGSNFTLKIRSTKLEDSAMYFCASSPKARGTGGLGEQFFGPGTRLTVL.

This clone showed up just a few times. The V call is TRBV6-5, the J call TRBJ1-1, with a weak D call TRBD1 (5 bases). This CDR3 contains 13 residues. Trimming took 8 bases from V and 0 from J, leaving 10 bases between them. Germline CDR1 MNHEY, CDR2 SVGAGI. The CDR3 spells CASQGVVNTEAFF. The CDR3 bases are TGTGCCAGCCAGGGTGTCGTGAACACTGAAGCTTTCTTT.

This clone was seen only a few times. DNA for the CDR3: TGTGCCAGCAGCTCGGAACAGGGGGCCGGGGGCTACACCTTC. Translating gives CASSSEQGAGGYTF. This sequence joins TRBV7-3 and TRBJ1-2, with 9 bases lining up with TRBD1. The CDR3 spans 14 residues. CDR1 is SGHTA and CDR2 is FQGTGA in the germline V gene. V was pared by 4 bases and J by 8 bases, with 8 bases of the junction left unmatched.

J is TRBJ2-7 and V is TRBV23-1; 7 bases agree with TRBD1. TRBV23-1 is an open reading frame whose function is uncertain. With 5 bases clipped from V and 4 bases from J, the junction kept 20 bases outside the gene matches. The CDR3 extends over 18 amino acids. The CDR3 here is CASSGKFGFDRAGYEQYF. In DNA form, the CDR3 reads TGCGCCAGCAGTGGGAAATTTGGGTTTGACAGGGCGGGTTACGAGCAGTACTTC.

This chain connects TRBV28 to TRBJ2-5; 13 bases fit TRBD2. The CDR3 length is 14 residues. Per the germline V gene, CDR1 is MDHEN and CDR2 is SYDVKM. After removal of 10 bases from V and 6 bases from J, the junction contained 8 bases not matched to a gene. The CDR3 reads CATTRTSGRKTQYF. For the CDR3, the DNA is TGTGCCACTACAAGGACTAGCGGGAGAAAGACCCAGTACTTC.

In the case of this clone: The junction differs from germline at one of its ends, possibly a read error. J is TRBJ1-1 and V is TRBV5-6; a weak D match, TRBD1 (6 bases). The V gene's germline CDR1 is SGHDT and CDR2 YYEEEE. The CDR3 extends over 16 amino acids. Here the CDR3 DNA reads TGTGCAAGCAGCTTGCCAGGGGATTCGACGAACACTGAAGCTTTCTTT. Its translation is CASSLPGDSTNTEAFF.

Only a few counts were recorded for this clone. This chain joins TRBV7-3 and TRBJ2-5; 13 bases map to TRBD2. Looked up from germline, CDR1 is SGHTA and CDR2 is FQGTGA. V trimming: 5 bases; J trimming: 3 bases; junction bases outside the gene matches: 3. The CDR3 has 15 amino acids. CDR3: CASSVGLAGEETQYF. CDR3 in DNA: TGTGCCAGCAGCGTCGGACTAGCGGGAGAAGAGACCCAGTACTTC.

In its sample, this clone was seen a few times. CDR3 region: CASRRSGEFTGELFF. The CDR3 coding sequence is TGTGCCAGTCGACGGTCCGGAGAGTTCACCGGGGAGCTGTTTTTT. The chain joins TRBV19 to TRBJ2-2, with unresolved D. Germline V gene data show CDR1 as LNHDA and CDR2 as SQIVND (reference sequence). V was clipped by 8 bases and J by 4 bases, with 17 bases between them. The CDR3 runs 15 residues.

This clone was picked up a small number of times. The chain joins TRBV7-3 to TRBJ2-3; 7 nucleotides match TRBD2. Germline V gene data show CDR1 as SGHTA and CDR2 as FQGTGA. The CDR3 spans 15 residues. The junction had 4 bases not matched to a gene; V was cut back by 0 bases and J by 4 bases. The CDR3 region has the DNA TGTGCCAGCAGCTTAACGGCGGGGGATCCAGATACGCAGTATTTT. It encodes CASSLTAGDPDTQYF.

The rearrangement joins TRBV19 to TRBJ2-1, with 7 positions matching TRBD2. Germline V gene data show CDR1 as LNHDA and CDR2 as SQIVND (reference sequence). V dropped 2 bases and J dropped 3; count of bases not matched to a gene: 10. This CDR3 comprises 17 residues. The CDR3 sequence: CASSIIGGTNNYNEQFF. The CDR3 DNA follows: TGTGCCAGTAGTATAATAGGCGGGACTAACAACTACAATGAGCAGTTCTTC.

This clone has just a few counts. This sequence joins TRBV29-1 and TRBJ1-3; D gene uncertain. Between the trimmed V and J ends, which lost 5 bases and 0 bases, there was a span of 11 bases. CDR1 is SQVTM and CDR2 is ANQGSEA in the germline V gene. The CDR3 covers 14 residues. The CDR3 coding sequence is TGCAGCGTTCTAGGCAGCCACTCTGGAAACACCATATATTTT. It specifies CSVLGSHSGNTIYF.

This clone has just a few counts. J is TRBJ1-1 and V is TRBV29-1; no reliable D call. Per the germline V gene, CDR1 is SQVTM and CDR2 is ANQGSEA. The V and J ends lost 1 base and 1 base respectively, with 7 bases between them. The CDR3 is 13 amino acids. DNA for the CDR3: TGCAGCGTTGAAGCAAACAGGAACACTGAAGCTTTCTTT. Protein: CSVEANRNTEAFF.

This clone was seen a handful of times. This sequence joins TRBV5-1 and TRBJ1-1, with TRBD1 matching over 9 bases. CDR3 length: 14 amino acids. Germline V lookup: CDR1 SGHRS, CDR2 YFSETQ. With V trimmed by 4 bases and J by 5 bases, 6 bases remained unmatched. The CDR3: CASSLQGATTEAFF. CDR3 in DNA: TGCGCCAGCAGCCTACAGGGGGCGACGACTGAAGCTTTCTTT.

V and J are TRBV10-1 and TRBJ2-7; the match to TRBD2 covers 9 bases. V lost 6 bases to trimming and J lost 0 bases; unmatched junction nucleotides: 3. CDR3 length: 14 amino acids. Germline V gene lookup returns CDR1 WNHNN and CDR2 SYGVQD (reference sequence). The CDR3 here is CASSGLASSYEQYF. The CDR3 coding sequence is TGCGCCAGCAGCGGACTAGCGAGCTCCTACGAGCAGTACTTC.

This clone was found a few times. The V gene is TRBV6-5, the J gene TRBJ2-7, with 9 positions matching TRBD1. CDR3 length: 16 residues. With V trimmed by 0 bases and J by 5 bases, 8 bases remained unmatched. Germline V gene data show CDR1 as MNHEY and CDR2 as SVGAGI. CDR3 DNA sequence: TGTGCCAGCAGTTACTCGGGGCTCACAGGGGGCGACGAGCAGTACTTC. Amino acids: CASSYSGLTGGDEQYF.

The J gene is TRBJ2-7, the V gene TRBV28; TRBD1 aligns across 8 bases. V shed 8 bases and J 5 bases; nucleotides not matched to a gene: 11. This CDR3 contains 14 residues. Germline V gene data show CDR1 as MDHEN and CDR2 as SYDVKM. Here the CDR3 reads CASLNRQGQNEQYF. The CDR3 DNA reads TGTGCCAGCCTAAACCGACAGGGGCAGAACGAGCAGTACTTC.

The chain employs TRBV5-6 and TRBJ2-5, with D perhaps TRBD1 (5 bases). The CDR3 is 15 residues long. V was shortened by 5 bases and J by 0 bases, with 14 bases between the two germline ends. Germline V lookup: CDR1 SGHDT, CDR2 YYEEEE. CDR3 sequence reads: CASSSDSPYQETQYF. The CDR3 nucleotides read TGTGCCAGCAGTTCCGACAGCCCGTACCAAGAGACCCAGTACTTC.

This clone was counted a few times. Germline is not matched at one junction end, which may reflect a read error. The same CDR3 arises from other DNA sequences in this sample as well. The chain employs TRBV7-8 and TRBJ2-7, with 7 bases matching TRBD1. The CDR3 contains 15 residues. Germline CDR1 and CDR2: SGHVS and FQNEAQ. Written as DNA, the CDR3 is TGCGCCAGCAGATCAGAGAGACAGGGAGATTACGAGCAGTACTTC. It is translated as CASRSERQGDYEQYF. Filled out from reference TRBV7-8 and TRBJ2-7, the complete variable domain reads GAGVSQSPRYKVAKRGQDVALRCDPISGHVSLFWYQQALGQGPEFLTYFQNEAQLDKSGLPSDRFFAERPEGSVSTLKIQRTQQEDSAVYLCASRSERQGDYEQYFGPGTRLTVT.